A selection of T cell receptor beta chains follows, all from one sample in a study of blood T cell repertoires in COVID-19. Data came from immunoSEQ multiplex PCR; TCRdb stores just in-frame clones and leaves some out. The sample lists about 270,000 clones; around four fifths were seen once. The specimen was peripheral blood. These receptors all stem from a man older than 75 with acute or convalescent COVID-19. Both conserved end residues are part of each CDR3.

CASRSQPGQANTGELFF TRBV5-1
CASSSDTVDPPQHF TRBV7-2
CASSLALAASTEQFF TRBV5-1
CASSQDRETQYF TRBV3-1/TRBV3-2
CASSQGLAGGPLEQFF TRBV4-1
CASSEGTGNQPQHF TRBV2
CASSLKGAVTTYEQYF TRBV11-1
CASSLDGIQQYF TRBV12-3/TRBV12-4
CASSISSGTTDTQYF TRBV19
CAISVTWSDEQFF TRBV10-3
CSADRGSTDTQYF TRBV29-1
CASSQLAYEQYF TRBV2
CASSPMSSGTSYEQYF TRBV18
CATSRETSGGAGRGNEQFF TRBV15
CASSLSGSNTGELFF TRBV5-1
CASSLVDTYGYTF TRBV12-3/TRBV12-4
CASSTTSGRPDTQYF TRBV19
CASSTRGYNQPQHF TRBV5-8
CASSLLLAGSTDTQYF TRBV5-1
CASSLWDRGDEKLFF TRBV28
CASSAAGRDTGELFF TRBV9
CASSGTGREAQHF TRBV12-3/TRBV12-4
CASSQEGSTEAFF TRBV3-1/TRBV3-2
CAWSVLAGSYNEQFF TRBV30
CSVAGGTGATNEQFF TRBV29-1
CASSPGYGYTF TRBV12-3/TRBV12-4
CASGLGLAVEETQYF TRBV12-5
CASSLGWGVSNQPQHF TRBV19
CASSQAIGRDTRKDTQYF TRBV4-1
CASSLSQAQRSYNEQFF TRBV11-3
CASSPRTGGSYSNQPQHF TRBV18
CAWSPTGLNEKLFF TRBV30
CASRTQGFGEKLFF TRBV2
CASSLALAGEWDTQYF TRBV5-1
CSASQANTEAFF TRBV20-1
CASSPRLAGGPTNEQFF TRBV3-1/TRBV3-2
CASSQDRTSNNSPLHF TRBV14
CASSQGQGVTGTEAFF TRBV7-9
CASRTGGSEQYF TRBV12-3/TRBV12-4
CASIAGNTGELFF TRBV11-2
CASSLTTVNSYEQYF TRBV7-2
CASRKQGREYQPQHF TRBV28
CASSPGETQYF TRBV7-7
CASSYTGLLSNNEQFF TRBV6-5
CMSRDTNTEAFF TRBV29-1
CASSAGVFYEQYF TRBV11-2
CATSRDQGEYSGANVLTF TRBV15
CASSIPTGGDPGELFF TRBV19
CASSLVALGSYEQYF TRBV11-3
CASSQATGGLQETQYF TRBV3-1/TRBV3-2
CASSQAEPDRGQVYF TRBV4-2
CASSDGGPQYF TRBV6-1
CASSFRLVSETQYF TRBV5-4
CATSPGLAGVASYNEQFF TRBV5-1
CASSLQGTDTQYF TRBV5-5
CASTLRGFVNTQYF TRBV28
CAWGTGPSYTF TRBV30
CASSLDRALDEQYF TRBV5-1